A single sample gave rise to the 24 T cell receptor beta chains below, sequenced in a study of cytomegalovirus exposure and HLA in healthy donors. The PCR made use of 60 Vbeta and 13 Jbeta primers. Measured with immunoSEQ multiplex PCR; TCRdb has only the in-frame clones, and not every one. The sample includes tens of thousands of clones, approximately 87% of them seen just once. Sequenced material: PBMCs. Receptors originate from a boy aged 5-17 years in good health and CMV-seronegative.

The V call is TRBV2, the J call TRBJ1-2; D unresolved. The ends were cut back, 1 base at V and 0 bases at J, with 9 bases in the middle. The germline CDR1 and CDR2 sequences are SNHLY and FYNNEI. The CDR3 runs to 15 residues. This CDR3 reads CASSEVAEANYGYTF. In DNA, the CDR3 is TGTGCCAGCAGTGAAGTAGCAGAGGCTAACTATGGCTACACCTTC.

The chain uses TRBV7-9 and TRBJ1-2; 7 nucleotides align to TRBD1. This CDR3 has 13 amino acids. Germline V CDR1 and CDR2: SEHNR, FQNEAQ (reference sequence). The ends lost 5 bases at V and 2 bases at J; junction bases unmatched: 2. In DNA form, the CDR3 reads TGTGCCAGCAGCGTGACAGGGAACTATGGCTACACCTTC. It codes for CASSVTGNYGYTF.

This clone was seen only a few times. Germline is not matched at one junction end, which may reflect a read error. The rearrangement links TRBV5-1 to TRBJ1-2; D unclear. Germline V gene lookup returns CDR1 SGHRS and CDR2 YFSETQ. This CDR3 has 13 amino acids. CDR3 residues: CASSLGNYYGYTF. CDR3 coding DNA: TGCGCCAGCAGCTTGGGTAACTACTACGGCTACACCTTC. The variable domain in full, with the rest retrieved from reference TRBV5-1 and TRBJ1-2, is KAGVTQTPRYLIKTRGQQVTLSCSPISGHRSVSWYQQTPGQGLQFLFEYFSETQRNKGNFPGRFSGRQFSNSRSEMNVSTLELGDSALYLCASSLGNYYGYTFGSGTRLTVV.

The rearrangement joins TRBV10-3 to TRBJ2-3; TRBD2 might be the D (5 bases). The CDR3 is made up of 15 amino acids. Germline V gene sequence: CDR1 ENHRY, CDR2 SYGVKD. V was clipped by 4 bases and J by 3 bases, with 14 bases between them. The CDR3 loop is CAISGSSGKTDTQYF. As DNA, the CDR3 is TGTGCCATCAGTGGATCCAGCGGAAAAACAGATACGCAGTATTTT.

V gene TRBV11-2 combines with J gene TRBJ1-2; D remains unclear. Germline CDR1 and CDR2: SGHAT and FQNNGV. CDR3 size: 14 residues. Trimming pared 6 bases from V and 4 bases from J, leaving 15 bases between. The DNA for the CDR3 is TGTGCCAGCAGGCCCCTGACACTCCGCTATGGCTACACCTTC. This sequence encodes CASRPLTLRYGYTF.

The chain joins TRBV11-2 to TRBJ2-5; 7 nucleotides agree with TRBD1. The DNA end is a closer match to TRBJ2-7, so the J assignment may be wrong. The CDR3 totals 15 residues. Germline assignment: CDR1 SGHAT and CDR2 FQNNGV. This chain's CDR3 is CASSLGSGTAYEQYF. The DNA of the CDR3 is TGTGCCAGCAGCTTAGGGTCCGGGACAGCCTACGAGCAGTACTTC.

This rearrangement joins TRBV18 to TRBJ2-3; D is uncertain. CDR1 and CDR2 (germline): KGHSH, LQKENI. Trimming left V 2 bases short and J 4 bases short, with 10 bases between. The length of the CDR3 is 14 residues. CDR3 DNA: TGTGCCAGCTCACCAGAGGTATTGGCAGATACGCAGTATTTT. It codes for CASSPEVLADTQYF.

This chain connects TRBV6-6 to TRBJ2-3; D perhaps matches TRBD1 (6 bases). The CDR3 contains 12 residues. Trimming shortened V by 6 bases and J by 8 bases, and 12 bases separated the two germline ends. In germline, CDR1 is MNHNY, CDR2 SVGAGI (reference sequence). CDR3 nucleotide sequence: TGTGCCAGCAGCGGGGACATCCTTACGCAGTATTTT. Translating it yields CASSGDILTQYF.

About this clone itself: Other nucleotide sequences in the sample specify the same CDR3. CDR3 loop: CASSVGGGAGYEQYF. The CDR3 coding sequence is TGTGCCAGCAGCGTAGGGGGGGGCGCCGGCTACGAGCAGTACTTC. The chain recombines TRBV9 with TRBJ2-7, with D possibly TRBD2 on 7 matching bases. This CDR3 region has 15 residues. Germline assignment: CDR1 SGDLS and CDR2 YYNGEE. V gave up 0 bases and J gave up 3 bases, with 13 bases separating them. The whole variable domain, filled in from reference TRBV9 and TRBJ2-7, reads DSGVTQTPKHLITATGQRVTLRCSPRSGDLSVYWYQQSLDQGLQFLIQYYNGEERAKGNILERFSAQQFPDLHSELNLSSLELGDSALYFCASSVGGGAGYEQYFGPGTRLTVT.

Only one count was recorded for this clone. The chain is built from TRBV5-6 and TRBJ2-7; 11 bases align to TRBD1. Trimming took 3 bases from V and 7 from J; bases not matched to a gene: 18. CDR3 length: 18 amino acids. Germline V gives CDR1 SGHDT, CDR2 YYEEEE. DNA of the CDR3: TGTGCCAGCAGCTCGATGGGGACAGGGGGTTTCCATACCGGGGAGCAGTACTTC. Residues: CASSSMGTGGFHTGEQYF.

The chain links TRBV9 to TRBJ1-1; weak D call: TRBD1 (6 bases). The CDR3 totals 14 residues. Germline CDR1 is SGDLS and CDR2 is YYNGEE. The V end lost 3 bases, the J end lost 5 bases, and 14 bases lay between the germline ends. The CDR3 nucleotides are TGTGCCAGCAGCGCCCTCGGGGGGCCGACTGAAGCTTTCTTT. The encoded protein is CASSALGGPTEAFF.

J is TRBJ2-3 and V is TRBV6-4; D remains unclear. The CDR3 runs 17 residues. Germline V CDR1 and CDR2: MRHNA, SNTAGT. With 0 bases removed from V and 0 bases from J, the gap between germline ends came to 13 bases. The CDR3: CASSDSYSLSSTDTQYF. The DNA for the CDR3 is TGTGCCAGCAGTGACTCTTATTCCTTATCTAGCACAGATACGCAGTATTTT.

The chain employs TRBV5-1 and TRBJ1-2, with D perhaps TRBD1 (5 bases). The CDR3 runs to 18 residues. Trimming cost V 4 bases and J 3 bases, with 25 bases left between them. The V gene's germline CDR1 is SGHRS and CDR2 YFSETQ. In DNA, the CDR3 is TGCGCCAGCAGCAGGGGTCGCCAGTTTCTCCCTTTGGACTATGGCTACACCTTC. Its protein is CASSRGRQFLPLDYGYTF.

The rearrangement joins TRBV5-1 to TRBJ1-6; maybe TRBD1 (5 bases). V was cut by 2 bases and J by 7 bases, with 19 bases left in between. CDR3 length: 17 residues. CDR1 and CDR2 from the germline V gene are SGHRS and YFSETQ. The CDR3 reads CASSFGVVGGDNSPLHF. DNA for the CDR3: TGCGCCAGCAGCTTTGGGGTGGTCGGGGGGGACAATTCACCCCTCCACTTT. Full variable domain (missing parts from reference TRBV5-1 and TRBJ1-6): KAGVTQTPRYLIKTRGQQVTLSCSPISGHRSVSWYQQTPGQGLQFLFEYFSETQRNKGNFPGRFSGRQFSNSRSEMNVSTLELGDSALYLCASSFGVVGGDNSPLHFGNGTRLTVT.

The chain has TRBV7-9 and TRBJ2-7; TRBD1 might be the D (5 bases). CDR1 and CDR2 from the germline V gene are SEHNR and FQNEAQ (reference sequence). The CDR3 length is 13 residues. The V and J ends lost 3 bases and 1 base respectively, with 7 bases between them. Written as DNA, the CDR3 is TGTGCCAGCAGCTTCCAGGGTTCCTACGAGCAGTACTTC. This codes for CASSFQGSYEQYF.

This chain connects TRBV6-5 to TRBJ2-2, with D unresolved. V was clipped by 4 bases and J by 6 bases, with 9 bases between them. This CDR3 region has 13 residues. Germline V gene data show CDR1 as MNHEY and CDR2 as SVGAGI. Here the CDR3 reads CASSSPTSGELFF. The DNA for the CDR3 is TGTGCCAGCAGTTCTCCGACATCCGGGGAGCTGTTTTTT.

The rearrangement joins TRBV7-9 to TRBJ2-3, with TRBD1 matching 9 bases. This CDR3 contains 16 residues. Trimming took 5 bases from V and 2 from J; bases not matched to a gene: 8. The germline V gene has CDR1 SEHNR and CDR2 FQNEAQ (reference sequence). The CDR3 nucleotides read TGTGCCAGCAGCCACTGGACAGGGGCGCTCACAGATACGCAGTATTTT. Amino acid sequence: CASSHWTGALTDTQYF.

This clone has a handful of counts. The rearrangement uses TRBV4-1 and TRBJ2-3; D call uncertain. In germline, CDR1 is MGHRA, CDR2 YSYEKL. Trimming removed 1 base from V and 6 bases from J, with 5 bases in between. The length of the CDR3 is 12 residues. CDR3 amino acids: CASSQAFDTQYF. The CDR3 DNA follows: TGCGCCAGCAGCCAAGCATTCGATACGCAGTATTTT.

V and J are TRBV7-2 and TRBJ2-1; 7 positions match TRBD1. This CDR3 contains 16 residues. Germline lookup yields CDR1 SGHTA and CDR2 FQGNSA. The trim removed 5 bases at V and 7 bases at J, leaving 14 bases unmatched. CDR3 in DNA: TGTGCCAGCAGCGCCCAAAGGGACAGCCTCTTAAATGAGCAGTTCTTC. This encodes CASSAQRDSLLNEQFF.

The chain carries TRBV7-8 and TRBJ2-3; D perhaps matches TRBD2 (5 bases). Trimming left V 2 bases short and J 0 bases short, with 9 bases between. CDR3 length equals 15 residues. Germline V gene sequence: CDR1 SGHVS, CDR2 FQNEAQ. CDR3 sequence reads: CASSLTRTSTDTQYF. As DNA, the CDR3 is TGTGCCAGCAGCTTAACTAGGACTAGCACAGATACGCAGTATTTT.

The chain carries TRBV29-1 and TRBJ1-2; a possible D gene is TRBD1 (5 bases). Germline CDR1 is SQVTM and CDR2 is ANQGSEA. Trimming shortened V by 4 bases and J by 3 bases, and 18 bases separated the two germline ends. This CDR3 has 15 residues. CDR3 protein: CSVGNPDKGHYGYTF. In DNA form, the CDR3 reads TGCAGCGTTGGAAACCCTGACAAGGGGCACTATGGCTACACCTTC.

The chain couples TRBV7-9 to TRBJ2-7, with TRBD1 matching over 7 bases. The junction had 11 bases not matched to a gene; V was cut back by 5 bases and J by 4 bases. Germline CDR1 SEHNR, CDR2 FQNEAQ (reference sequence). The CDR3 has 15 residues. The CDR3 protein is CASSPGDRGSYEQYF. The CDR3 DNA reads TGTGCCAGCAGCCCAGGGGACAGAGGATCGTACGAGCAGTACTTC.

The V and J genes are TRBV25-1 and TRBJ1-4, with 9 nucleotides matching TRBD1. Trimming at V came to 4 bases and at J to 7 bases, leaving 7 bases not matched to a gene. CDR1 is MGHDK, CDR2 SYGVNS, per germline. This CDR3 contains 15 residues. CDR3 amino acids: CASSGQGVWGEKLFF. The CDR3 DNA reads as TGTGCCAGCAGTGGACAGGGGGTTTGGGGTGAAAAACTGTTTTTT.

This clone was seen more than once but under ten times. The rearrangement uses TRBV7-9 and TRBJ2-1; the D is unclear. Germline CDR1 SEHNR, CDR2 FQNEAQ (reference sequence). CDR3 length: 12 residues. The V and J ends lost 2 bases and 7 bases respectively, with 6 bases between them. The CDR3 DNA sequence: TGTGCCAGCAGCTTAACGGAGAATGAGCAGTTCTTC. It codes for CASSLTENEQFF.